Following are 17 T cell receptor beta chains from one sample sequenced in a study of early T cells in non-severe SARS-CoV-2 infection. TCRdb reprocessed the 5' RACE reads with MiXCR, giving one entry per CDR3 protein. This sample has some 80,000 distinct CDR3 sequences; approximately 12% occur once, and the top ten carry around 3.6%. The sample taken for sequencing was whole blood. These receptors all come from an adult who was a healthcare worker with PCR-confirmed SARS-CoV-2 infection or an uninfected control (not recorded which).

Regarding this clonotype: This may come from a read error, since a much larger clone is one base off. The V and J genes are TRBV11-2 and TRBJ2-1, with D hard to call. This CDR3 has 16 residues. Trimming left V 2 bases short and J 0 bases short, with 11 bases between. Germline lookup yields CDR1 SGHAT and CDR2 FQNNGV. The CDR3 reads CASSLMAQSSYNEQFF. The CDR3 DNA reads as TGTGCCAGCAGCTTAATGGCACAGAGCTCCTACAATGAGCAGTTCTTC.

A remark on this clonotype: In this CDR3 the conserved last residue, phenylalanine or tryptophan, is missing, so a read error is likely. CDR3 in DNA: TGCAGCGCCCGACAGGGTCTGAACACTGAAGCTTTCTGT. It encodes CSARQGLNTEAFC. The chain couples TRBV29-1 to TRBJ1-1; 7 nucleotides match TRBD1. The V gene's germline CDR1 is SQVTM and CDR2 ANQGSEA. The CDR3 is made up of 13 amino acids. J lost 0 bases, V lost 7 bases, and 5 bases had no gene match.

This clonotype appeared a few times. The chain uses TRBV12-3 or TRBV12-4 and TRBJ2-4; either TRBD1 or TRBD2 may fit D (5 bases each). This CDR3 spans 14 amino acids. V dropped 5 bases and J dropped 4 bases, with 12 bases sitting between them. The CDR3, as DNA: TGTGCCAGCAGTCACCGGGACCCTAAAAACATTCAGTACTTC. Protein product: CASSHRDPKNIQYF.

At least ten counts were recorded for this clonotype. The V call is TRBV5-1, the J call TRBJ1-1; D is possibly TRBD1 (5 bases). V was trimmed by 3 bases and J by 0 bases, leaving 12 bases between them. The CDR3 runs 15 residues. The germline V gene has CDR1 SGHRS and CDR2 YFSETQ. The CDR3 sequence: CASSWGGALNTEAFF. In nucleotides, the CDR3 is TGCGCCAGCAGCTGGGGCGGAGCCCTGAACACTGAAGCTTTCTTT.

The chain combines TRBV3-1 with TRBJ2-5, with unresolved D. The CDR3 length is 15 residues. Germline V CDR1 and CDR2: LGHDT, YNNKEL (reference sequence). Trimming left V 6 bases short and J 4 bases short, with 18 bases between. CDR3 region: CASSPRPLGRETQYF. DNA for the CDR3: TGTGCCAGCAGTCCGCGTCCCCTAGGGCGAGAGACCCAGTACTTC.

This clonotype has more than one count but fewer than ten. The J gene is TRBJ2-7, the V gene TRBV27, with 12 bases identical to TRBD2. The V gene end was trimmed by 8 bases and the J gene end by 4 bases; junction bases not matched to a gene: 12. The CDR3 is made up of 16 amino acids. Germline CDR1 reads MNHEY; CDR2 reads SMNVEV (reference sequence). Here the CDR3 reads CASANPGTSGQYEQYF. The CDR3 bases are TGTGCCAGCGCTAATCCCGGGACTAGCGGGCAGTACGAGCAGTACTTC.

This clonotype has at least ten counts. The chain is built from TRBV5-1 and TRBJ2-2, with 10 bases aligning to TRBD2. The junction had 14 bases not matched to a gene; V was cut back by 4 bases and J by 5 bases. Germline loops: CDR1 SGHRS, CDR2 YFSETQ. The CDR3 is 18 amino acids. The CDR3 reads CASSRGGRRTSGTGELFF. The CDR3 region has the DNA TGCGCCAGCAGCCGGGGGGGACGGAGGACTAGCGGAACCGGGGAGCTGTTTTTT.

The V and J genes are TRBV5-4 and TRBJ2-1; 7 bases align to TRBD2. V dropped 2 bases and J dropped 3; count of bases not matched to a gene: 8. Germline values: CDR1 SGHNT, CDR2 YYREEE (reference sequence). The CDR3 sequence is 16 residues long. CDR3 region: CASSFGDYRLYNEQFF. CDR3 DNA sequence: TGTGCCAGCAGCTTCGGGGACTATCGCCTCTACAATGAGCAGTTCTTC.

A few counts support this clonotype. This chain links TRBV28 with TRBJ2-5; D may match TRBD1 or TRBD2 (6 bases each). The length of the CDR3 is 17 residues. CDR1 and CDR2 (germline): MDHEN, SYDVKM. Trimming removed 5 bases at V and 2 bases at J, with 21 bases between. CDR3 amino acids: CASSPTDSLRGQETQYF. CDR3 in DNA: TGTGCCAGCAGTCCGACGGACAGTTTACGGGGGCAAGAGACCCAGTACTTC.

The V gene is TRBV5-1, the J gene TRBJ2-3, with 12 positions matching TRBD2. With 4 bases clipped from V and 1 base from J, the junction kept 7 bases outside the gene matches. CDR1 SGHRS and CDR2 YFSETQ come from the germline V gene. The CDR3 is 17 residues long. CDR3 in DNA: TGCGCCAGCAGCCCACCGGGACTAGCGGGTCGCACAGATACGCAGTATTTT. Encoded protein: CASSPPGLAGRTDTQYF.

The chain combines TRBV19 with TRBJ2-3, with a tentative D call TRBD1 (6 bases). The CDR3 consists of 13 residues. Trimming left V 7 bases short and J 8 bases short, with 16 bases between. Germline CDR1 reads LNHDA; CDR2 reads SQIVND (reference sequence). For the CDR3, the DNA is TGTGCCAGTACGGGCAGGGGATTCGGTACGCAGTATTTT. Protein: CASTGRGFGTQYF. The full variable domain, with the rest looked up from reference TRBV19 and TRBJ2-3, is DGGITQSPKYLFRKEGQNVTLSCEQNLNHDAMYWYRQDPGQGLRLIYYSQIVNDFQKGDIAEGYSVSREKKESFPLTVTSAQKNPTAFYLCASTGRGFGTQYFGPGTRLTVL.

This clonotype was seen repeatedly, ten times or more. This chain uses TRBV5-8 with TRBJ2-5; D remains unclear. V lost 1 base, J lost 5 bases, and 9 bases lay in between. Germline values: CDR1 SGHTS, CDR2 YDEGEE. This CDR3 spans 13 amino acids. For the CDR3, the DNA is TGTGCCAGCAGCTTGAGGGTAAAGGAGACCCAGTACTTC. Amino acid sequence: CASSLRVKETQYF. The variable domain in full, with the rest retrieved from reference TRBV5-8 and TRBJ2-5, is EAGVTQSPTHLIKTRGQQATLRCSPISGHTSVYWYQQALGLGLQFLLWYDEGEERNRGNFPPRFSGRQFPNYSSELNVNALELEDSALYLCASSLRVKETQYFGPGTRLLVL.

V is TRBV10-3 and J is TRBJ1-1; a possible D gene is TRBD1 (5 bases). Trimming took off 7 bases at V and 0 bases at J, with 9 bases between the two ends. In germline, CDR1 is ENHRY, CDR2 SYGVKD. The CDR3 is 13 amino acids. The DNA for the CDR3 is TGTGCCATCAACCGGGGCTTGAACACTGAAGCTTTCTTT. Protein product: CAINRGLNTEAFF.

The table lists this clonotype with a few counts. The V and J genes are TRBV7-2 and TRBJ2-1; tentatively, D is TRBD2 (5 bases). This CDR3 has 11 residues. V was shortened by 2 bases and J by 15 bases, with 11 bases between the two germline ends. The germline gives CDR1 SGHTA, CDR2 FQGNSA. In DNA, the CDR3 is TGTGCCAGCAGCTTATACGGAGGTCGGTTCTTC. This sequence encodes CASSLYGGRFF.

A few counts support this clonotype. This chain connects TRBV7-3 to TRBJ1-1; 12 bases map to TRBD1. The CDR3 totals 14 residues. Germline assignment: CDR1 SGHTA and CDR2 FQGTGA. Trimming took 4 bases from V and 5 from J; bases not matched to a gene: 2. The CDR3 nucleotides are TGTGCCAGCAGCTCGGGACAGGGGGCTACTGAAGCTTTCTTT. Amino acids: CASSSGQGATEAFF.

This clonotype was counted ten times or more. The chain employs TRBV11-3 and TRBJ2-1; unclear D gene. Germline V gene data show CDR1 as SGHNT and CDR2 as YENEEA. V shed 5 bases and J shed 1 base, with 9 bases lying between them. The CDR3 runs 14 residues. The CDR3 DNA sequence: TGTGCCAGCAGCCGACGAGCATCCTACAATGAGCAGTTCTTC. Translating gives CASSRRASYNEQFF.

The chain carries TRBV2 and TRBJ2-7; 7 bases align to TRBD2. CDR1 and CDR2 from the germline V gene are SNHLY and FYNNEI. This CDR3 region has 14 residues. V lost 11 bases, J lost 4 bases, and 14 bases stayed unmatched. The DNA of the CDR3 is TGTGCCCGACCGCCGGGGCGGGAGTTGTACGAGCAGTACTTC. It yields the protein CARPPGRELYEQYF.